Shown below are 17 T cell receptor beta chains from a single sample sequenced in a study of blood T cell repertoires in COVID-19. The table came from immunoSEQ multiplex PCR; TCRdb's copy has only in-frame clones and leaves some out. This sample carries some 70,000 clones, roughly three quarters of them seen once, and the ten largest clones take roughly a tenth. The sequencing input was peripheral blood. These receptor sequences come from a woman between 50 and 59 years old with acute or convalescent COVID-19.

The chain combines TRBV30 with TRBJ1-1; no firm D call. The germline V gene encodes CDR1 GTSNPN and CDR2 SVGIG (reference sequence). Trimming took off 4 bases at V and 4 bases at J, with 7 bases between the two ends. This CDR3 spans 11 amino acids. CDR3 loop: CAWILITEAFF. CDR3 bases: TGTGCCTGGATTCTTATCACTGAAGCTTTCTTT.

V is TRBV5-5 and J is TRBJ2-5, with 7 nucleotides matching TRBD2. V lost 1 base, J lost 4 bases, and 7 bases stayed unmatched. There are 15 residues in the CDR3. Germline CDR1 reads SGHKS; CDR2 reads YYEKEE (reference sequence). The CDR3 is CASSLSLWGGETQYF. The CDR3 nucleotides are TGTGCCAGCAGCTTGTCTTTGTGGGGGGGAGAGACCCAGTACTTC.

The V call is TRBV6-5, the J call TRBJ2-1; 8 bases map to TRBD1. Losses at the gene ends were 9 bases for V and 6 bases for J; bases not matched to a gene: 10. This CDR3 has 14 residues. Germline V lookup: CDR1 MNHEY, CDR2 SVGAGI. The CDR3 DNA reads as TGTGCCAGTACAGGGGGTACGGTCTCCAATGAGCAGTTCTTC. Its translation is CASTGGTVSNEQFF.

The CDR3 DNA follows: TGTGCCAGCAGCTGGACCTTACAGGGAAAAAAAGGCAATGAGCAGTTCTTC. Amino acid sequence: CASSWTLQGKKGNEQFF. J is TRBJ2-1 and V is TRBV5-5, with D maybe TRBD1 (6 bases). The germline gives CDR1 SGHKS, CDR2 YYEKEE (reference sequence). The length of the CDR3 is 17 residues. V lost 3 bases to trimming and J lost 6 bases, with 22 bases between them.

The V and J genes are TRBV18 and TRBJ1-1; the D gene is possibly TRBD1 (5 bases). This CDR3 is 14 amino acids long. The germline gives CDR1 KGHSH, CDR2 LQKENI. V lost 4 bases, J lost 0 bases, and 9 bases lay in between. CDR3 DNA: TGTGCCAGCTCACAGTTGACAGTGAACACTGAAGCTTTCTTT. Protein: CASSQLTVNTEAFF.

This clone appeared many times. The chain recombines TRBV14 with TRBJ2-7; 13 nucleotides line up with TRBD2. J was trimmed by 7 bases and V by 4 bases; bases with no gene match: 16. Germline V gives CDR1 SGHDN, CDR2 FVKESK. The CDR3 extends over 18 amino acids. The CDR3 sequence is CASSPRKTSGRPLGEQYF. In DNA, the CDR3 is TGTGCCAGCAGCCCCCGGAAGACTAGCGGGAGGCCACTGGGGGAGCAGTACTTC.

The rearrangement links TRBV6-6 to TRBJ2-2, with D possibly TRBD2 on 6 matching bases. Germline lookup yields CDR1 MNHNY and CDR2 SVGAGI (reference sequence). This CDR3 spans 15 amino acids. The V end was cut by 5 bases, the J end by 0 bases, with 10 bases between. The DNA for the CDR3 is TGTGCCAGCAGTCCCGGGAGAGCGAACACCGGGGAGCTGTTTTTT. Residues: CASSPGRANTGELFF.

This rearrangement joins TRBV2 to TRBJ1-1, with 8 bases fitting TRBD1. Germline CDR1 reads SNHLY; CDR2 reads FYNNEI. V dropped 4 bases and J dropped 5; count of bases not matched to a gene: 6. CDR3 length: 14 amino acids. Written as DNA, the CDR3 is TGTGCCAGCAGTGTGGCAGGGGGCATGACTGAAGCTTTCTTT. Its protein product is CASSVAGGMTEAFF.

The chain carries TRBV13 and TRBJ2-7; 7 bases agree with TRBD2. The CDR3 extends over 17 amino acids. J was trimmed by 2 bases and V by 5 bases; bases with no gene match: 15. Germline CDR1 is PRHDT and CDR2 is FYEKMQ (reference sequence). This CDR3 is CASSPVGGSGIPYEQYF. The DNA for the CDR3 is TGTGCCAGCAGCCCCGTCGGGGGGTCAGGGATCCCCTACGAGCAGTACTTC.

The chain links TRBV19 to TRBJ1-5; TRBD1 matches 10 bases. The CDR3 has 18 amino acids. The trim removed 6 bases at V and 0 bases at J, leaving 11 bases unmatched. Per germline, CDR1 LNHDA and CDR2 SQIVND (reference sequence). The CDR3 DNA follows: TGTGCCAGTAGCCCGGGACAGGGGTCATCATATAGCAATCAGCCCCAGCATTTT. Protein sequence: CASSPGQGSSYSNQPQHF.

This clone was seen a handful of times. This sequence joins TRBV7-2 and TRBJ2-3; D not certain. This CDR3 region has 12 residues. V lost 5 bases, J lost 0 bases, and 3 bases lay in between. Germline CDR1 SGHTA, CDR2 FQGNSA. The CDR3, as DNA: TGTGCCAGCAGCCGGAGCACAGATACGCAGTATTTT. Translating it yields CASSRSTDTQYF.

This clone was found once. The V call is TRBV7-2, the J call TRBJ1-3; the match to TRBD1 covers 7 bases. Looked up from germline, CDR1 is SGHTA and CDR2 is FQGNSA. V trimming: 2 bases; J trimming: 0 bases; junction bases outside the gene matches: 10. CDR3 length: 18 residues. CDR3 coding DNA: TGTGCCAGCAGCTTACTGGGACAGCGCTTAGACTCTGGAAACACCATATATTTT. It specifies CASSLLGQRLDSGNTIYF.

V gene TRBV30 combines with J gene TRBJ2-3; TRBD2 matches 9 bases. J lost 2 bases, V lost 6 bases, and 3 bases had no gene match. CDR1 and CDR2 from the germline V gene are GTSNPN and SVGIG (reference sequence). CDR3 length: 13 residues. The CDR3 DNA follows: TGTGCCTGCAGCGGGGGGACCACAGATACGCAGTATTTT. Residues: CACSGGTTDTQYF.

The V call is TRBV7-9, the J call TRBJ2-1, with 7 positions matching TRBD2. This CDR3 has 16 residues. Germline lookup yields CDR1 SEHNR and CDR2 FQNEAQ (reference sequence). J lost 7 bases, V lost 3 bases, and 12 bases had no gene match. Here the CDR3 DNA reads TGTGCCAGCAGCTTCCCCCAAGCGGGATCTAAGAATGAGCAGTTCTTC. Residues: CASSFPQAGSKNEQFF.

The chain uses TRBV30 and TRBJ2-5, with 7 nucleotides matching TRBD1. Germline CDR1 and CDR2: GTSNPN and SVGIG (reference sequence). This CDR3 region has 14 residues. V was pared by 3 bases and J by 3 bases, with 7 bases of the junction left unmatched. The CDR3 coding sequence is TGTGCCTGGAGACGACAGGGTGGGGAAGAGACCCAGTACTTC. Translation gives CAWRRQGGEETQYF.

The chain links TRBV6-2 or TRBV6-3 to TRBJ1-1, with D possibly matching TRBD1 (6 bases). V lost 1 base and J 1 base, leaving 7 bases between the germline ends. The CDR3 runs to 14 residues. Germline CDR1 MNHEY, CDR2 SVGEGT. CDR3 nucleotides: TGTGCCAGCAGTTACTTACAGGGGAACACTGAAGCTTTCTTT. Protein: CASSYLQGNTEAFF.

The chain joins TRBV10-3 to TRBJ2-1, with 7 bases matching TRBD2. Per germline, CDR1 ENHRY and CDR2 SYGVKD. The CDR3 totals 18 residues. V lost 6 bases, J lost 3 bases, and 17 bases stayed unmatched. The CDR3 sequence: CAIREAEGAGADYNEQFF. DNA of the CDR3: TGTGCCATCAGGGAAGCTGAGGGTGCGGGAGCGGACTACAATGAGCAGTTCTTC.